This T cell receptor (beta chain) was obtained from a study of STAT3 mutations in large granular lymphocyte leukemia (dated by TCRdb to the late 2010s). Context from the whole study: About half of the T-LGLL patients who underwent longitudinal sequencing carried canonical activating STAT3 mutations. As controls within the study, two patients with natural killer LGL leukemia were also sequenced longitudinally. From an initial cohort of roughly 190 LGL patients, around 17 representative T-LGLL cases were chosen for longitudinal sequencing of TCRbeta and STAT3. Each patient was sequenced at an average of around 4 time points, ranging from 2 to 8 samplings. To reconstruct clonal hierarchy and dynamics, serial deep sequencing of TCRbeta CDR3 and STAT3 was performed in patients with T-cell large granular lymphocyte leukemia. Over half of the T-LGLL patients were given one or more immunosuppressive therapy regimens, and 40% of those treated had a hematologic response. What the authors observed across the whole study: Linking therapy response to changes in TCR clonal burden was complicated by variable intervals between samplings and by differing treatment regimens. Because codominant clonotypes persisted in some patients, a small but highly pathogenic clone may have been missed. In 6 of 18 patients, TCR clonotype switching occurred after therapy, and every newly emerging clone was STAT3 wild type. Because no samples were available when a clone first appeared, clonal expansion had to be inferred from samplings taken at other points. In several patients, dominant TCR clone burden exceeded STAT3 mutant burden, suggesting STAT3 mutation arose secondarily within a pre-expanded clone. All T-LGLL patients had at least one immunodominant TCRbeta clonotype, and roughly half had multiple immunodominant subclonotypes.

The same DNA, extracted from blood mononuclear cells, served for both TCR sequencing and STAT3 sequencing. In this sample, this clone turned up once. The antigen this receptor binds is unknown. No much larger clonotype is one base removed from it; base qualities were not supplied. CDR1 and CDR2 were assigned from the germline V gene (reference sequence) as SEHNR and FQNEAQ. The CDR3 spans 13 residues, from the cysteine through the phenylalanine. Only the CDR3 part of the read is kept: 39 bases, read in frame from the first base. V and J are truncated by 1 base and 13 bases respectively, leaving an intervening sequence of 16 bases. An Illumina MiSeq was used to sequence the TCRbeta libraries, yielding an average of roughly 41,000 productive templates per sample. Multiplex PCR amplification was used to generate TCRbeta CDR3 libraries with the immunoSEQ assay. Processing in the source paper ran as follows. Repertoire diversity was calculated as previously defined, with values near 0 taken to indicate extremely monoclonal samples. Entries here come from immuneACCESS through TCRdb and include only in-frame sequences with V and J called. Some clones fail to appear in such tables; in the studies checked, an unresolved V gene covers under half of the shortfall, and the cause of the remainder is unknown. V, J and clone size reflect that table, while D and trimming were determined from the DNA. The sample yields under 10,000 clones; around 89% were counted once. The top ten constitute almost 85% of the sample.

This receptor chain uses TRBV7-9 and TRBJ2-5, with a tentative D gene TRBD2 over 7 matching bases. Sequencing was carried out using peripheral blood mononuclear cells. The TCR was taken from an elderly man with T-cell large granular lymphocyte leukemia. Some clones in this sample may be carry-over from other donors' samples. The age is the age at diagnosis. The CDR3 reads CASSLGQGGTSYF. The DNA is TGTGCCAGCAGCTTAGGCCAGGGAGGGACATCGTACTTC.